This T cell receptor (beta chain) comes out of a study of spatial heterogeneity in lung cancer. This clonotype was observed many times. Its target is not known. Time point defined: sample taken at primary tumor resection. Tumor, nontumor lung or frozen PBMC supplied whole RNA that was sequenced unsorted. Trimming at V came to 7 bases and at J to 6 bases, leaving 15 bases not matched to a gene. From germline, CDR1 is SNHLY and CDR2 FYNNEI. The CDR3 has 16 residues. TCRdb reprocessed the 5' RACE reads with MiXCR, giving one entry per CDR3 protein. The sample shows some 11,000 distinct CDR3 sequences, approximately 8.7% of them seen only once. Study results and limitations: Mutation tallies in tumors tracked expanded intratumoral alpha and beta TCR counts.

The V call is TRBV2, the J call TRBJ1-2; 9 bases align to TRBD1. The receptor's source is a female donor with early-stage non-small cell lung cancer. The source material was lung tumor tissue, sampled at surgery. CDR3 residues: CASIRTSTGGRDGYTF. Here the CDR3 DNA reads TGTGCCAGCATCCGGACGTCAACAGGGGGCCGGGATGGCTACACCTTC.